This T cell receptor beta chain was observed in a study of CD8+ T cells in alopecia areata. Study results and limitations: Higher clonality was seen in lesional scalp than in normal scalp, especially in alopecia totalis/universalis.

Treatment here: oral pan-JAK inhibitor, 5-10 mg twice daily. TCR sequencing used cDNA made by reverse transcription of extracted RNA. The assay was immunoSEQ multiplex PCR, and TCRdb's table has in-frame clones only and misses some. The sample consists of some 110,000 clones, roughly 50% of them appearing once. This clone showed up just a few times. The antigen remains unidentified. CDR3 length equals 15 residues. Germline V gene data show CDR1 as GTSNPN and CDR2 as SVGIG (reference sequence). After removal of 5 bases from V and 3 bases from J, the junction contained 10 bases not matched to a gene. V and J are TRBV30 and TRBJ1-5; 7 bases are a match to TRBD1. The specimen comprised CD8+ T cells sorted from blood, sampled at week 4, from a patient treated with tofacitinib. The sequence derives from a human donor with alopecia areata. CDR3 bases: TGTGCCTGGGCATTCGGGGACAGTCCCAATCAGCCCCAGCATTTT. Its protein is CAWAFGDSPNQPQHF.